This T cell receptor (beta chain) comes out of a study of blood T cell repertoires in COVID-19. Per the original data handling: Estimates of nucleated cell counts were drawn from the amplification of reference gene primers. TCRdb's copy holds only in-frame clones and misses some; the assay was immunoSEQ multiplex PCR. The V and J calls and clone size are taken from that table; D and trimming were inferred from the DNA. The table shows under 300,000 clones, with about nine tenths occurring only once. Cohorts were determined from participant-reported clinical history. V shed 1 base and J shed 8 bases, with 13 bases lying between them. This CDR3 spans 14 amino acids. Per the germline V gene, CDR1 is LGHDT and CDR2 is YNNKEL (reference sequence).

Input material: PBMCs or T cells enriched from blood (not recorded which). The origin of this receptor is a middle-aged woman who had recovered from COVID-19. The chain links TRBV3-1 (or the pseudogene TRBV3-2) to TRBJ2-3; TRBD2 might be the D (6 bases). The CDR3 bases are TGTGCCAGCAGCCAAGGGCGGGACGGGTTTACGCAGTATTTT. Residues: CASSQGRDGFTQYF.